The 9 T cell receptor beta chains given below trace back to one sample, sequenced in a study of blood T cell repertoires in COVID-19. Clones were sequenced by immunoSEQ multiplex PCR, and TCRdb holds only the in-frame ones, with some missing. This table holds 250,000 to 350,000 clones, about 85% found once. The sequencing sample was made of peripheral blood. The receptors originated from a human donor with COVID-19, enrolled during active disease. The donor label of this sample is uncertain.

The chain uses TRBV4-2 and TRBJ2-1; 13 nucleotides match TRBD2. Losses at the gene ends were 4 bases for V and 8 bases for J; bases not matched to a gene: 14. Germline CDR1 and CDR2: LGHNA and YNFKEQ. The CDR3 has 18 amino acids. The CDR3: CASSLAGLAGALGDEQFF. CDR3 coding DNA: TGTGCCAGCAGCCTCGCAGGACTAGCGGGGGCCTTGGGGGATGAGCAGTTCTTC.

This chain connects TRBV5-1 to TRBJ1-1; D unclear. V lost 0 bases to trimming and J lost 5 bases, with 14 bases between them. Germline V gene lookup returns CDR1 SGHRS and CDR2 YFSETQ. The CDR3 sequence is 15 residues long. CDR3 sequence reads: CASSLGPGVETEAFF. The DNA of the CDR3 is TGCGCCAGCAGCTTGGGCCCCGGGGTGGAGACTGAAGCTTTCTTT.

The genes are TRBV7-2 and TRBJ1-2; tentative D call: TRBD1 (5 bases). Germline V gives CDR1 SGHTA, CDR2 FQGNSA. The CDR3 extends over 15 amino acids. V shed 3 bases and J shed 7 bases, with 18 bases lying between them. CDR3 protein: CASSFRQNPLGGYTF. The CDR3 DNA reads TGTGCCAGCAGCTTCCGACAGAATCCCCTGGGTGGCTACACCTTC.

In its sample, this clone was seen a few times. The chain recombines TRBV21-1 with TRBJ2-5; TRBD2, the D gene given by the table, was not confirmed from the DNA. TRBV21-1 is flagged as a pseudogene. This CDR3 comprises 14 residues. CDR3: CASAMSTIRETQYF. The CDR3 coding sequence is TGTGCCAGCGCAATGAGTACCATTCGGGAGACCCAGTACTTC.

The V call is TRBV7-9, the J call TRBJ2-2, with D tentatively TRBD1 (5 bases). The CDR3 runs to 15 residues. Trimming took off 3 bases at V and 5 bases at J, with 13 bases between the two ends. Germline CDR1 SEHNR, CDR2 FQNEAQ (reference sequence). CDR3 nucleotide sequence: TGTGCCAGCAGCTTCTTCAGGGCGCGGACCGGGGAGCTGTTTTTT. Translation: CASSFFRARTGELFF.

This chain links TRBV7-9 with TRBJ2-5, with 12 nucleotides matching TRBD1. Germline CDR1 SEHNR, CDR2 FQNEAQ (reference sequence). Trimming at V came to 5 bases and at J to 5 bases, leaving 3 bases not matched to a gene. The CDR3 runs to 14 residues. The CDR3, as DNA: TGTGCCAGCAGCCGGGACAGGGGGCTGGAGACCCAGTACTTC. Translated, it gives CASSRDRGLETQYF.

V is TRBV5-4 and J is TRBJ1-1, with 10 bases fitting TRBD1. This CDR3 spans 18 amino acids. Looked up from germline, CDR1 is SGHNT and CDR2 is YYREEE (reference sequence). V lost 0 bases, J lost 0 bases, and 8 bases stayed unmatched. The CDR3 DNA reads as TGTGCCAGCAGCTTGGGAGGGGGACAGGGGATCATGAACACTGAAGCTTTCTTT. Translated: CASSLGGGQGIMNTEAFF.

The CDR3 coding sequence is TGTGCCAGCAGCCAACCGACAGGGGGCTGGAACACTGAAGCTTTCTTT. This codes for CASSQPTGGWNTEAFF. The rearrangement joins TRBV3-1 (or the pseudogene TRBV3-2) to TRBJ1-1; TRBD1 matches 10 bases. V lost 2 bases and J lost 1; bases outside the gene matches: 4. The CDR3 covers 16 residues. Germline CDR1 reads LGHDT; CDR2 reads YNNKEL (reference sequence).

This clone was detected only a few times. Here the CDR3 reads CASSSPSGIDKNIQYF. The DNA of the CDR3 is TGTGCCAGCAGTTCACCTAGCGGGATTGACAAAAACATTCAGTACTTC. The V gene is TRBV28, the J gene TRBJ2-4; the match to TRBD2 covers 9 bases. Trimming cost V 4 bases and J 3 bases; bases outside gene matches: 7. The CDR3 is made up of 16 amino acids. Germline V gene sequence: CDR1 MDHEN, CDR2 SYDVKM.